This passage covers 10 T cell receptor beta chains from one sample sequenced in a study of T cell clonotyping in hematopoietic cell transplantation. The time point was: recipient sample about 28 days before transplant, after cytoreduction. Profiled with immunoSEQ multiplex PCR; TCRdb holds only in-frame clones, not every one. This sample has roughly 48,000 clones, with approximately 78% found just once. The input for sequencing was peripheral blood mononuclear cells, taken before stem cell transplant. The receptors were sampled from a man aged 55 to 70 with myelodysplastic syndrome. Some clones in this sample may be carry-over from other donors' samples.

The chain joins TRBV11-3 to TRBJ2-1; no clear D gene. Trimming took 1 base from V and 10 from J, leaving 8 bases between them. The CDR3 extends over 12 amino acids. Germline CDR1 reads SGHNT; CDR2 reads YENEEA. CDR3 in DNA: TGTGCCAGCAGCTTAGTAAGAGGCGAGCAGTTCTTC. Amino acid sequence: CASSLVRGEQFF. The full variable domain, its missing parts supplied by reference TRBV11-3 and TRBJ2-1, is EAGVVQSPRYKIIEKKQPVAFWCNPISGHNTLYWYLQNLGQGPELLIRYENEEAVDDSQLPKDRFSAERLKGVDSTLKIQPAELGDSAVYLCASSLVRGEQFFGPGTRLTVL.

CDR3 sequence (DNA): TGTGCCTGGAGTGTACCGCCTAGCGGGATGGAGACCCAGTACTTC. This codes for CAWSVPPSGMETQYF. The chain uses TRBV30 and TRBJ2-5; 9 bases match TRBD2. The germline CDR1 and CDR2 sequences are GTSNPN and SVGIG (reference sequence). The CDR3 consists of 15 residues. V lost 0 bases, J lost 5 bases, and 7 bases stayed unmatched.

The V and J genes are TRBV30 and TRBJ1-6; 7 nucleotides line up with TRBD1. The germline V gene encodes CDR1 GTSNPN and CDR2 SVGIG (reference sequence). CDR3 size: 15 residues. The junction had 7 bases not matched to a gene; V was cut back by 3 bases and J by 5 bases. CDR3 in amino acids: CAWRGRQGNNSPLHF. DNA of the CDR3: TGTGCCTGGAGGGGGCGACAGGGTAATAATTCACCCCTCCACTTT.

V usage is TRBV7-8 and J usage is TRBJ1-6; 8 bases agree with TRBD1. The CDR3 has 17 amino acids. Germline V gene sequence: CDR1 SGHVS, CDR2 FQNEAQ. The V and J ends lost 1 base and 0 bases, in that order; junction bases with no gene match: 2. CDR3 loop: CASSLGQGSSYNSPLHF. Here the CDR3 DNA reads TGTGCCAGCAGCTTAGGACAGGGGAGCTCCTATAATTCACCCCTCCACTTT. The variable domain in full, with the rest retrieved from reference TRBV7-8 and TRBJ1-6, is GAGVSQSPRYKVAKRGQDVALRCDPISGHVSLFWYQQALGQGPEFLTYFQNEAQLDKSGLPSDRFFAERPEGSVSTLKIQRTQQEDSAVYLCASSLGQGSSYNSPLHFGNGTRLTVT.

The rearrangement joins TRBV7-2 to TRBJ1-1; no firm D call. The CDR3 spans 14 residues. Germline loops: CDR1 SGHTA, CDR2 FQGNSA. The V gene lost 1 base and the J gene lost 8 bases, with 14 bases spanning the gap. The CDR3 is CASSLGPGREEAFF. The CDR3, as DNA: TGTGCCAGCAGCTTAGGTCCCGGTAGGGAGGAAGCTTTCTTT.

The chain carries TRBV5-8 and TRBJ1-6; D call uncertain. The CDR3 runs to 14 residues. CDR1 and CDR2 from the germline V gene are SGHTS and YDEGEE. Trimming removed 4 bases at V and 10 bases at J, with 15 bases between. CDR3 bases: TGTGCCAGCAGCGGGAGCGGTCGAGGGTCACCCCTCCACTTT. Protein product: CASSGSGRGSPLHF.

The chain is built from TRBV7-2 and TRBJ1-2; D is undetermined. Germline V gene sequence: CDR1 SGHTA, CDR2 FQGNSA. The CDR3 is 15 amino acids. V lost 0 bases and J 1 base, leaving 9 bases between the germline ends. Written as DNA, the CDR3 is TGTGCCAGCAGCTTAGCGTGGCGGGTTAACTATGGCTACACCTTC. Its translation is CASSLAWRVNYGYTF.

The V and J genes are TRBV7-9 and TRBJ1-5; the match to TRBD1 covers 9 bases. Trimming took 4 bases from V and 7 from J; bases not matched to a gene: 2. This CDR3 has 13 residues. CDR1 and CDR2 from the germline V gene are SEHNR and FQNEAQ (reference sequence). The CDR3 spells CASSWDREQPQHF. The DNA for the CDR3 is TGTGCCAGCAGCTGGGACAGGGAACAGCCCCAGCATTTT.

The DNA for the CDR3 is TGTGCCGCCAGGGGGACGAGTGGCCACGAGCAGTACTTC. Translation: CAARGTSGHEQYF. V is TRBV10-3 and J is TRBJ2-7, with 7 bases matching TRBD1. V was clipped by 11 bases and J by 5 bases; unmatched bases: 12. The V gene's germline CDR1 is ENHRY and CDR2 SYGVKD. This CDR3 is 13 amino acids long.

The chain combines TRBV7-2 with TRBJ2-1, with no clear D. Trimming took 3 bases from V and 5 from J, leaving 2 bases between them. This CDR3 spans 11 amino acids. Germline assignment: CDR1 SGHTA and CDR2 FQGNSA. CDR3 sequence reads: CASSFDNEQFF. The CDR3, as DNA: TGTGCCAGCAGCTTTGACAATGAGCAGTTCTTC.